The source of this T cell receptor (beta chain) is a study of T cells in Graves' hyperthyroidism and ophthalmopathy. V lost 5 bases and J lost 2, with 10 bases in between. The CDR3 runs to 13 residues. A patient was excluded if there was uncontrolled infection, other autoimmune disease, pregnancy or lactation. The CDR3 regions of TCR beta were amplified from RNA transcripts. An initial round of RT-PCR targeting the TCR CDR3 relied on the HTBI primer set. TCRdb independently ran MiXCR on the multiplex PCR reads; one entry per CDR3 protein. Here the sample spans about 270,000 distinct CDR3 sequences, 20% to 25% being singletons.

The J gene is TRBJ2-7, the V gene TRBV12-3 or TRBV12-4; the D gene could be TRBD1 or TRBD2 (5 bases each). Sequences were obtained from blood. This receptor was taken from a man aged 25-45 years with Graves' ophthalmopathy. The CDR3 sequence: CASSDRLPYEQYF. DNA for the CDR3: TGTGCCAGCAGTGACAGACTACCCTACGAGCAGTACTTC.